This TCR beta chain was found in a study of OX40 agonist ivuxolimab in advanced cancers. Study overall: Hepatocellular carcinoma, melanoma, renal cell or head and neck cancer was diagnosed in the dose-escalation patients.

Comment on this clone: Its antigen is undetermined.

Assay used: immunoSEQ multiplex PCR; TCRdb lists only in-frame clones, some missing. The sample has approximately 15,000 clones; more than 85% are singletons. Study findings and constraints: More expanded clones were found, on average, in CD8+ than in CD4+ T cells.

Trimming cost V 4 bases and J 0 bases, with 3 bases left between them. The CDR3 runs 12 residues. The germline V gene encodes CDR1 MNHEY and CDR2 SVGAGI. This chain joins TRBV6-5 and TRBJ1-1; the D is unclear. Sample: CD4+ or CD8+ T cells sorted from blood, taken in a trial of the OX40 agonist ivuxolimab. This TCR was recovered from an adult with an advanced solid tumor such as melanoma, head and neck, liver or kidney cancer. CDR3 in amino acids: CASSSMNTEAFF. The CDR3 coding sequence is TGTGCCAGCAGTTCGATGAACACTGAAGCTTTCTTT.